Below, 12 T cell receptor beta chains from the same sample are listed, as sequenced in a study of blood T cell repertoires in COVID-19. The assay was immunoSEQ multiplex PCR, and TCRdb's table has in-frame clones only and misses some. Of more than 85,000 clones listed, 80% to 95% were seen once; the top ten hold around 5.7%. Sequenced material: peripheral blood. The receptors were sampled from a man aged 65 to 79 with acute or convalescent COVID-19.

This sequence joins TRBV7-6 and TRBJ1-3, with TRBD1 as a possible D gene (5 bases). The CDR3 runs 15 residues. The ends were cut back, 2 bases at V and 3 bases at J, with 11 bases in the middle. The V gene's germline CDR1 is SGHVS and CDR2 FNYEAQ. CDR3 in amino acids: CASSLSAGYGNTIYF. The CDR3 DNA follows: TGTGCCAGCAGCTTAAGTGCAGGGTATGGAAACACCATATATTTT.

This chain uses TRBV10-2 with TRBJ2-7; 11 nucleotides line up with TRBD2. Germline V gene sequence: CDR1 WSHSY, CDR2 SAAADI. This CDR3 is built from 14 residues. V lost 9 bases to trimming and J lost 6 bases; unmatched junction nucleotides: 10. In DNA form, the CDR3 reads TGCGCCAGTAAATTAGCGGGGGGGCCTGGCGAGCAGTACTTC. Translation: CASKLAGGPGEQYF.

This sequence joins TRBV19 and TRBJ1-2; 8 nucleotides line up with TRBD1. Trimming removed 4 bases from V and 5 bases from J; junction bases left unmatched: 3. Germline V gives CDR1 LNHDA, CDR2 SQIVND (reference sequence). There are 13 residues in the CDR3. The CDR3 nucleotides read TGTGCCAGTAGTACCCAGGGGGCATATGGCTACACCTTC. Protein sequence: CASSTQGAYGYTF.

This chain connects TRBV7-6 to TRBJ2-1; TRBD2 is a possible D gene (6 bases). Trimming removed 2 bases from V and 0 bases from J, with 20 bases in between. CDR1 is SGHVS, CDR2 FNYEAQ, per germline. The CDR3 contains 19 residues. The CDR3 DNA reads TGTGCCAGCAGCTTATATGTGACTAGACCCACTAGCTCCTACAATGAGCAGTTCTTC. Its protein product is CASSLYVTRPTSSYNEQFF.

V and J are TRBV18 and TRBJ1-1; D remains unclear. Per germline, CDR1 KGHSH and CDR2 LQKENI. Deletions cut 2 bases from V and 2 bases from J, with 9 bases between. The CDR3 has 14 amino acids. CDR3 protein: CASSPMRDNTEAFF. CDR3 bases: TGTGCCAGCTCACCAATGCGGGATAACACTGAAGCTTTCTTT.

V usage is TRBV5-1 and J usage is TRBJ2-2, with a weak D call TRBD1 (5 bases). In germline, CDR1 is SGHRS, CDR2 YFSETQ. CDR3 length: 12 amino acids. Trimming removed 4 bases from V and 6 bases from J, with 7 bases in between. CDR3 DNA: TGCGCCAGCAGCGCAGGGTCCGGGGAGCTGTTTTTT. Its protein is CASSAGSGELFF.

This chain links TRBV5-4 with TRBJ2-5; a possible D gene is TRBD2 (5 bases). Germline lookup yields CDR1 SGHNT and CDR2 YYREEE (reference sequence). This CDR3 has 16 residues. Trimming left V 0 bases short and J 5 bases short, with 17 bases between. In DNA form, the CDR3 reads TGTGCCAGCAGCTTGGAACCCTCGGGGTCGGCGGAGACCCAGTACTTC. Translation gives CASSLEPSGSAETQYF.

The rearrangement links TRBV7-9 to TRBJ2-7; possibly TRBD2 for D (6 bases). The CDR3 is 14 residues long. V was pared by 4 bases and J by 2 bases, with 12 bases between. CDR1 is SEHNR and CDR2 is FQNEAQ in the germline V gene (reference sequence). CDR3: CASSSPRGTYEQYF. The DNA for the CDR3 is TGTGCCAGCAGCTCCCCCCGCGGGACCTACGAGCAGTACTTC. Full variable domain (rest looked up from reference TRBV7-9 and TRBJ2-7): DTGVSQNPRHKITKRGQNVTFRCDPISEHNRLYWYRQTLGQGPEFLTYFQNEAQLEKSRLLSDRFSAERPKGSFSTLEIQRTEQGDSAMYLCASSSPRGTYEQYFGPGTRLTVT.

J is TRBJ2-1 and V is TRBV3-1 (or the pseudogene TRBV3-2); D possibly corresponds to TRBD2 (6 bases). CDR1 and CDR2 from the germline V gene are LGHDT and YNNKEL (reference sequence). The CDR3 extends over 17 amino acids. Trimming shortened V by 4 bases and J by 0 bases, and 16 bases separated the two germline ends. CDR3 region: CASSPGFGRDSYNEQFF. The CDR3 DNA follows: TGTGCCAGCAGCCCTGGGTTTGGGCGGGACTCCTACAATGAGCAGTTCTTC.

The sample holds one count of this clone. This rearrangement joins TRBV2 to TRBJ1-1; 10 bases agree with TRBD1. Germline V gene data show CDR1 as SNHLY and CDR2 as FYNNEI. V lost 1 base, J lost 4 bases, and 6 bases stayed unmatched. The CDR3 length is 16 residues. In nucleotides, the CDR3 is TGTGCCAGCAGTGAAGGGACAGGGGGGCGTCTCACTGAAGCTTTCTTT. Protein sequence: CASSEGTGGRLTEAFF.

This clone appeared once. The chain is built from TRBV18 and TRBJ1-5; D unclear. CDR1 and CDR2 from the germline V gene are KGHSH and LQKENI. The CDR3 totals 14 residues. With 3 bases removed from V and 1 base from J, the gap between germline ends came to 7 bases. CDR3: CASSPSQSNQPQHF. The DNA for the CDR3 is TGTGCCAGCTCACCCTCGCAGAGCAATCAGCCCCAGCATTTT.

This clone was seen once. The chain links TRBV14 to TRBJ2-1; D ambiguous. Germline-derived CDR1 and CDR2 are SGHDN and FVKESK. Trimming removed 4 bases from V and 9 bases from J, with 22 bases in between. The length of the CDR3 is 16 residues. CDR3 sequence: CASSPRLSGGSGEQFF. The CDR3 bases are TGTGCCAGCAGCCCCCGACTCTCCGGTGGATCGGGTGAGCAGTTCTTC.